This T cell receptor (beta chain) was sequenced for a study of T cells in Graves' hyperthyroidism and ophthalmopathy. Study findings and constraints: Patients with ophthalmopathy were separated from those with stable hyperthyroidism by a 13 V-J model.

What was amplified from RNA transcripts were TCR beta CDR3 regions. First-round RT-PCR of the TCR CDR3 relied on the HTBI primer set. TCRdb redid the calling of the multiplex PCR reads with MiXCR, one entry per CDR3 protein. The table shows some 200,000 distinct CDR3 sequences, with about a sixth occurring only once. This clonotype showed up many times. Its specificity is unknown. Looked up from germline, CDR1 is SNHLY and CDR2 is FYNNEI. Trimming cost V 6 bases and J 2 bases; bases outside gene matches: 4. This CDR3 has 14 residues. The genes are TRBV2 and TRBJ1-5, with TRBD1 matching over 7 bases. Sequenced input: blood. The clonotype comes from a man aged 45 to 65 with Graves' hyperthyroidism. CDR3 in DNA: TGTGCCAGCAGCACACAGGGGCGCAATCAGCCCCAGCATTTT. It specifies CASSTQGRNQPQHF.